This TCR beta chain was captured in a study of identical twins. TCRdb recomputed calls from the 5' RACE reads with MiXCR, one row per CDR3 protein. The repertoire holds approximately 1.8 million distinct CDR3 sequences, with under 35% as singletons. V gave up 5 bases and J gave up 3 bases, with 16 bases separating them. This CDR3 contains 15 residues. Looked up from germline, CDR1 is SGHTA and CDR2 is FQGNSA. The sample comprised cord blood. The gene calls are TRBV7-2 and TRBJ1-1; D is possibly TRBD1 (5 bases). The sequence was collected from a newborn girl in good health. CDR3 DNA: TGTGCCAGCAGCCTCTCATCGGGGCTTTACACTGAAGCTTTCTTT. Its protein product is CASSLSSGLYTEAFF.